These 26 T cell receptor beta chains originate from one sample sequenced in a study of identical twins. TCRdb reanalysed the 5' RACE reads using MiXCR and keeps one entry per CDR3 protein. The table lists 700,000 or so distinct CDR3 sequences, 8% to 9% of them singletons. These data also formed part of another study, on yellow fever vaccine responses in identical twins.

The sample consisted of PBMCs. These TCRs come from a woman under 30 in good health.

This clonotype has only a few counts. This chain joins TRBV12-5 and TRBJ2-3, with a weak D call TRBD2 (7 bases). V lost 0 bases and J lost 1, with 14 bases in between. CDR3 length: 17 residues. Germline V gene lookup returns CDR1 LGHNT and CDR2 FRNRAP. CDR3 sequence: CASGLVLGGGGTDTQYF. CDR3 bases: TGTGCTAGTGGTTTGGTACTGGGCGGGGGCGGCACAGATACGCAGTATTTT.

In this sample, this clonotype turned up a few times. The chain couples TRBV6-5 to TRBJ2-7; D gene ambiguous. The V end lost 4 bases, the J end lost 2 bases, and 9 bases lay between the germline ends. The CDR3 runs 13 residues. The germline CDR1 and CDR2 sequences are MNHEY and SVGAGI. The CDR3 loop is CASSFAIPYEQYF. Written as DNA, the CDR3 is TGTGCCAGCAGTTTCGCTATTCCCTACGAGCAGTACTTC.

This chain joins TRBV12-3 or TRBV12-4 and TRBJ1-2, with 8 bases fitting TRBD1. The CDR3 consists of 13 residues. Unmatched junction bases numbered 4, after V lost 6 bases and J lost 4 bases. CDR3 region: CASSRQGSYGYTF. The CDR3 DNA reads TGTGCCAGCAGCAGACAGGGGAGCTATGGCTACACCTTC.

In this sample, this clonotype turned up a few times. The chain has TRBV6-1 and TRBJ1-2; the D is unclear. This CDR3 spans 10 amino acids. CDR1 is MNHNS and CDR2 is SASEGT in the germline V gene. V was cut by 6 bases and J by 13 bases, with 12 bases left in between. The CDR3 loop reads CASRETRPTF. In DNA, the CDR3 is TGTGCCAGCAGGGAGACTCGCCCCACCTTC.

This chain links TRBV11-2 with TRBJ2-1, with D uncertain. V lost 0 bases and J lost 9, with 6 bases in between. This CDR3 is built from 12 residues. The germline gives CDR1 SGHAT, CDR2 FQNNGV. CDR3 amino acids: CASSLDQREQFF. The DNA for the CDR3 is TGTGCCAGCAGCTTAGATCAGCGTGAGCAGTTCTTC.

This clonotype was found a few times. The V gene is TRBV11-1, the J gene TRBJ2-2, with D tentatively TRBD1 (6 bases). Per the germline V gene, CDR1 is SGHAT and CDR2 is FQDESV (reference sequence). The CDR3 spans 18 residues. V was trimmed by 4 bases and J by 6 bases, leaving 24 bases between them. CDR3 sequence reads: CASSYPTGSLGFAGELFF. The CDR3 region has the DNA TGTGCCAGCAGCTATCCGACAGGATCCCTCGGGTTTGCCGGGGAGCTGTTTTTT.

This clonotype was recorded a few times. The rearrangement joins TRBV4-1 to TRBJ1-5; maybe TRBD1 (6 bases). Germline V lookup: CDR1 MGHRA, CDR2 YSYEKL. The CDR3 has 16 residues. V was pared by 4 bases and J by 3 bases, with 16 bases between. The CDR3 reads CASSPEQGALNQPQHF. CDR3 DNA sequence: TGCGCCAGCAGCCCGGAACAGGGAGCCCTCAATCAGCCCCAGCATTTT.

This clonotype has a handful of counts. The rearrangement uses TRBV27 and TRBJ2-7; D not certain. The germline gives CDR1 MNHEY, CDR2 SMNVEV (reference sequence). V gave up 2 bases and J gave up 7 bases, with 9 bases separating them. This CDR3 spans 12 amino acids. CDR3 residues: CASSLSRKEQYF. The CDR3 bases are TGTGCCAGCAGTTTAAGTCGTAAGGAGCAGTACTTC.

This clonotype was seen a few times. The chain carries TRBV6-2 or TRBV6-3 and TRBJ2-1, with a weak D call TRBD1 (5 bases). Trimming cost V 3 bases and J 4 bases, with 13 bases left between them. Germline V lookup: CDR1 MNHEY, CDR2 SVGEGT. This CDR3 comprises 15 residues. The CDR3 reads CASSYGAPSYNEQFF. CDR3 nucleotides: TGTGCCAGCAGTTATGGGGCTCCTTCTTACAATGAGCAGTTCTTC.

The chain is built from TRBV6-5 and TRBJ1-2, with D maybe TRBD1 (5 bases). Germline values: CDR1 MNHEY, CDR2 SVGAGI. The CDR3 extends over 15 amino acids. The ends were cut back, 0 bases at V and 2 bases at J, with 10 bases in the middle. CDR3 sequence reads: CASSYSYGDNYGYTF. CDR3 sequence (DNA): TGTGCCAGCAGTTACTCGTATGGGGACAACTATGGCTACACCTTC.

In its sample, this clonotype was seen many times. The V call is TRBV7-9, the J call TRBJ2-7; weak D call: TRBD2 (6 bases). Germline CDR1 reads SEHNR; CDR2 reads FQNEAQ (reference sequence). The V and J ends lost 6 bases and 6 bases respectively, with 9 bases between them. The CDR3 covers 11 residues. This chain's CDR3 is CASSPGLEQYF. As DNA, the CDR3 is TGTGCCAGCAGTCCGGGACTCGAGCAGTACTTC.

This clonotype was observed a few times. CDR3 in amino acids: CASSKGYYQETQYF. CDR3 coding DNA: TGCGCCAGCAGCAAAGGCTATTACCAAGAGACCCAGTACTTC. The genes are TRBV4-1 and TRBJ2-5; no clear D. Trimming left V 5 bases short and J 0 bases short, with 10 bases between. The CDR3 is made up of 14 amino acids. The V gene's germline CDR1 is MGHRA and CDR2 YSYEKL.

This clonotype has a handful of counts. The rearrangement links TRBV27 to TRBJ2-1; 7 positions agree with TRBD1. V lost 2 bases, J lost 0 bases, and 7 bases stayed unmatched. Germline values: CDR1 MNHEY, CDR2 SMNVEV (reference sequence). The length of the CDR3 is 17 residues. CDR3 protein: CASSLRRDRSSYNEQFF. The DNA for the CDR3 is TGTGCCAGCAGTTTACGCCGGGACAGAAGCTCCTACAATGAGCAGTTCTTC.

The rearrangement uses TRBV27 and TRBJ2-2; TRBD2 agrees at 10 bases. CDR3 size: 20 residues. Germline V gene data show CDR1 as MNHEY and CDR2 as SMNVEV (reference sequence). V gave up 4 bases and J gave up 3 bases; unmatched junction bases: 17. CDR3 coding DNA: TGTGCCAGCAGTTCTCTGTACGGGCTAGCGGGAGATGGGTACACCGGGGAGCTGTTTTTT. This encodes CASSSLYGLAGDGYTGELFF.

This clonotype was recorded many times. The V call is TRBV5-1, the J call TRBJ2-5, with D unresolved. The CDR3 is 12 residues long. Germline V gene lookup returns CDR1 SGHRS and CDR2 YFSETQ. Between the trimmed V and J ends, which lost 5 bases and 4 bases, there was a span of 9 bases. The CDR3 coding sequence is TGCGCCAGCAGTTCTGTTGGAGAGACCCAGTACTTC. This codes for CASSSVGETQYF.

The sample holds a few counts of this clonotype. This chain connects TRBV20-1 to TRBJ2-7, with 8 bases fitting TRBD2. CDR3 length equals 16 residues. The ends lost 0 bases at V and 2 bases at J; junction bases unmatched: 9. CDR1 is DFQATT and CDR2 is SNEGSKA in the germline V gene (reference sequence). DNA for the CDR3: TGCAGTGCTAGAGAAAGACTTGGACTAGCCGCCTACGAGCAGTACTTC. It specifies CSARERLGLAAYEQYF.

J is TRBJ2-2 and V is TRBV20-1, with TRBD2 matching over 8 bases. J was trimmed by 5 bases and V by 4 bases; bases with no gene match: 6. From germline, CDR1 is DFQATT and CDR2 SNEGSKA (reference sequence). The CDR3 loop spans 14 amino acids. The DNA of the CDR3 is TGCAGTGCTACCGGGACTAGTGAAACCGGGGAGCTGTTTTTT. This codes for CSATGTSETGELFF.

The V gene is TRBV11-2, the J gene TRBJ2-5; D may match TRBD1 or TRBD2 (5 bases each). The V end was cut by 1 base, the J end by 5 bases, with 20 bases between. CDR1 SGHAT and CDR2 FQNNGV come from the germline V gene. The length of the CDR3 is 17 residues. This CDR3 reads CASSLGLSSGTGETQYF. Written as DNA, the CDR3 is TGTGCCAGCAGCTTAGGTCTGTCTTCGGGGACGGGGGAGACCCAGTACTTC. Looking up the rest from reference TRBV11-2 and TRBJ2-5 gives the full variable domain: EAGVAQSPRYKIIEKRQSVAFWCNPISGHATLYWYQQILGQGPKLLIQFQNNGVVDDSQLPKDRFSAERLKGVDSTLKIQPAKLEDSAVYLCASSLGLSSGTGETQYFGPGTRLLVL.

This clonotype was detected a few times. V and J are TRBV10-2 and TRBJ2-5; 9 nucleotides align to TRBD2. V lost 0 bases, J lost 3 bases, and 14 bases stayed unmatched. The CDR3 contains 19 residues. Germline V gene data show CDR1 as WSHSY and CDR2 as SAAADI. The CDR3 nucleotides are TGCGCCAGCAGTGAGTCGGCCTTGGGTAGCGGGAGTGTCAAAGAGACCCAGTACTTC. Translation gives CASSESALGSGSVKETQYF.

This clonotype was counted a few times. The chain links TRBV7-9 to TRBJ2-3; no clear D. V was clipped by 11 bases and J by 2 bases, with 20 bases between them. Germline-derived CDR1 and CDR2 are SEHNR and FQNEAQ (reference sequence). The CDR3 runs 15 residues. The DNA for the CDR3 is TGTGCCGGCCAGAGCATTGAGTTCCTCACAGATACGCAGTATTTT. Its translation: CAGQSIEFLTDTQYF. The entire variable domain, with the rest obtained from reference TRBV7-9 and TRBJ2-3, is as follows: DTGVSQNPRHKITKRGQNVTFRCDPISEHNRLYWYRQTLGQGPEFLTYFQNEAQLEKSRLLSDRFSAERPKGSFSTLEIQRTEQGDSAMYLCAGQSIEFLTDTQYFGPGTRLTVL.

The rearrangement links TRBV20-1 to TRBJ1-6; the D gene is possibly TRBD1 (5 bases). The CDR3 has 14 amino acids. CDR1 and CDR2 (germline): DFQATT, SNEGSKA (reference sequence). V lost 3 bases and J lost 6, with 12 bases in between. The CDR3 nucleotides are TGCAGTGCTAGCAGGGACGCGGCTAATTCACCCCTCCACTTT. Its translation: CSASRDAANSPLHF.

This clonotype turned up a few times. The chain employs TRBV9 and TRBJ2-1; TRBD2 might be the D (5 bases). The V and J ends lost 0 bases and 6 bases respectively, with 10 bases between them. This CDR3 region has 14 residues. Looked up from germline, CDR1 is SGDLS and CDR2 is YYNGEE. The CDR3 spells CASSVEPSLNEQFF. The CDR3 DNA is TGTGCCAGCAGCGTAGAACCTAGCCTCAATGAGCAGTTCTTC. The variable domain in full, completed from reference TRBV9 and TRBJ2-1, reads DSGVTQTPKHLITATGQRVTLRCSPRSGDLSVYWYQQSLDQGLQFLIQYYNGEERAKGNILERFSAQQFPDLHSELNLSSLELGDSALYFCASSVEPSLNEQFFGPGTRLTVL.

This clonotype has a count of ten or more. This rearrangement joins TRBV27 to TRBJ1-1; TRBD1 agrees at 12 bases. The CDR3 loop spans 17 amino acids. With 3 bases clipped from V and 1 base from J, the junction kept 6 bases outside the gene matches. Germline assignment: CDR1 MNHEY and CDR2 SMNVEV (reference sequence). The CDR3 loop is CASSFRDRGLQNTEAFF. Written as DNA, the CDR3 is TGTGCCAGCAGTTTCCGGGACAGGGGGCTGCAGAACACTGAAGCTTTCTTT.

The J gene is TRBJ2-1, the V gene TRBV19; TRBD2 matches at 8 bases. J was trimmed by 5 bases and V by 8 bases; bases with no gene match: 14. This CDR3 comprises 16 residues. CDR1 is LNHDA and CDR2 is SQIVND in the germline V gene (reference sequence). The CDR3: CASPQRAGGRHNEQFF. For the CDR3, the DNA is TGTGCCAGTCCCCAAAGGGCGGGGGGAAGACACAATGAGCAGTTCTTC.

This clonotype came up a few times. V and J are TRBV2 and TRBJ2-7; 8 nucleotides line up with TRBD2. Germline CDR1 SNHLY, CDR2 FYNNEI. J was trimmed by 2 bases and V by 0 bases; bases with no gene match: 6. The CDR3 is made up of 16 amino acids. Written as DNA, the CDR3 is TGTGCCAGCAGTGAAGCGCCTGGCGGGGGGCCCTACGAGCAGTACTTC. This codes for CASSEAPGGGPYEQYF.

The chain couples TRBV4-3 to TRBJ2-3; TRBD2 agrees at 7 bases. The CDR3 is 16 amino acids. Germline V gene sequence: CDR1 LGHNA, CDR2 YSLEER. The junction had 5 bases not matched to a gene; V was cut back by 0 bases and J by 2 bases. The CDR3 region is CASSQESAGPTDTQYF. The CDR3 DNA reads as TGCGCCAGCAGCCAAGAGTCAGCGGGACCCACAGATACGCAGTATTTT.